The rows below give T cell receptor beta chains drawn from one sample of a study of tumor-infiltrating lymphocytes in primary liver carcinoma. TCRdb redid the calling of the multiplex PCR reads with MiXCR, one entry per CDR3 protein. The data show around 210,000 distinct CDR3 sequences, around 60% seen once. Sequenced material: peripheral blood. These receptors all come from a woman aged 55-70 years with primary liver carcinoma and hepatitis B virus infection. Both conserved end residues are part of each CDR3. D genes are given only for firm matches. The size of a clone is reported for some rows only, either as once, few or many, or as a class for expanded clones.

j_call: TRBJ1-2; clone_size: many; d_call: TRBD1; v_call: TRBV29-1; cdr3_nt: TGCAGCGTTGGAACGGGACAGGGCTATGGCTACACCTTC; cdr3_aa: CSVGTGQGYGYTF
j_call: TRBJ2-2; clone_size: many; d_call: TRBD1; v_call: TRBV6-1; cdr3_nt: TGTGCCAGCAGTGAAAGTGGACAGGGTACCGGGGAGCTGTTTTTT; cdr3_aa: CASSESGQGTGELFF
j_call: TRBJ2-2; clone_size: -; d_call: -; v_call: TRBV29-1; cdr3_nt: TGTAGCGCAGCAGGGCTTCTGAACACCGGGGAGCTGTTTTTT; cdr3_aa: CSAAGLLNTGELFF
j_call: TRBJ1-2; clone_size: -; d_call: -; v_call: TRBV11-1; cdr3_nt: TGTGCTAGCAGACCCAGGGACTCCTACTATGACTACACCTTC; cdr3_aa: CASRPRDSYYDYTF
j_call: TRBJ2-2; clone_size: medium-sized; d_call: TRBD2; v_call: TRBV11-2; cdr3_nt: TGTGCCAGCAGCGGGACTAGCGGGATCACCGGGGAGCTGTTTTTT; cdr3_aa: CASSGTSGITGELFF
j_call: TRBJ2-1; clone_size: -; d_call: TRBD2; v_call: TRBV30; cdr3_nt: TGTGCCGGGAATCCGGGACTAGCTCTGGCGCGTGAGCAGTTCTTC; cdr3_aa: CAGNPGLALAREQFF
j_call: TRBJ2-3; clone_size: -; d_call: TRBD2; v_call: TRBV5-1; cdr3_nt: TGTGTCAGCAGCTCCGATAGCGGGAGGCCTTTCACAGATACGCAGTATTTT; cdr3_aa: CVSSSDSGRPFTDTQYF
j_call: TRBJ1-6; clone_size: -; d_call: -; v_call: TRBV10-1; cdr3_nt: TGCGCCAGCAGTGACCAGAGAAATTCACCCCTCCACTTT; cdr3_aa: CASSDQRNSPLHF
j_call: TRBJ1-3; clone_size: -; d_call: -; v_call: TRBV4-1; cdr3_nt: TGCGCCAGCAGCCATGATGATTTCTCTGGAAACACCATATATTTT; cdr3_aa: CASSHDDFSGNTIYF
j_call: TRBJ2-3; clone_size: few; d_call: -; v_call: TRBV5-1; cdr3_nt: TGCGCCAGCAGCTTACAGGGCCATTCCACAGATACGCAGTATTTT; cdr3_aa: CASSLQGHSTDTQYF
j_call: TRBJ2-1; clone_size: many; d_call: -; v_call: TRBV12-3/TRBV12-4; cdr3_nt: TGTGCCAGCAGTTTCATACGACGGGTCAATGAGCAGTTCTTC; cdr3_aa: CASSFIRRVNEQFF
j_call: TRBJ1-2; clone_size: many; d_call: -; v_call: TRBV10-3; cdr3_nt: TGTGCCATCAGTGAAAGGGGAGATGGCTATGGCTACACCTTC; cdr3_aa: CAISERGDGYGYTF